The clone carrying this T cell receptor (beta chain) was seen more than once but under ten times. Germline V gene lookup returns CDR1 GTSNPN and CDR2 SVGIG (reference sequence). V was trimmed by 8 bases and J by 3 bases, leaving 14 bases between them. CDR3 length: 12 amino acids. Individual cDNA molecules carried attached unique molecular identifiers. Via MiXCR, TCRdb re-called the 5' RACE reads, giving one row per CDR3 protein. This table holds about 73,000 distinct CDR3 sequences, roughly 13% found once. This sample is drawn from a study of early T cells in non-severe SARS-CoV-2 infection. Study context: Chains from this unsorted whole-blood bulk RNA could not be paired.

J is TRBJ2-7 and V is TRBV30, with D possibly matching TRBD2 (6 bases). The sequenced sample was whole blood. The TCR comes from an adult who was a healthcare worker with PCR-confirmed SARS-CoV-2 infection or an uninfected control (not recorded which). The CDR3 reads CARGGGSYEQYF. The CDR3 DNA follows: TGTGCCCGGGGAGGAGGAAGCTACGAGCAGTACTTC.